Listed here are 20 T cell receptor beta chains from one sample, sequenced in a study of PD-1 blockade in classical Hodgkin lymphoma. Stated time point: cycle 4 day 1 (C4D1), after more than five weeks of nivolumab. Brentuximab vedotin exposure varied, and every patient relapsed after autologous stem cell transplantation. Here immunoSEQ multiplex PCR was the method, and the copy in TCRdb shows in-frame clones only, minus some. The profile shows tens of thousands of clones, about nine tenths of them singletons. The sequencing used peripheral blood mononuclear cells (PBMCs), collected before the fourth cycle of nivolumab. The source is a human donor with classical Hodgkin lymphoma.

This chain connects TRBV6-5 to TRBJ2-2; D unresolved. Looked up from germline, CDR1 is MNHEY and CDR2 is SVGAGI. The length of the CDR3 is 16 residues. V was trimmed by 0 bases and J by 1 base, leaving 9 bases between them. The CDR3 region has the DNA TGTGCCAGCAGTTACTCAGGCGTCTGGAACACCGGGGAGCTGTTTTTT. This codes for CASSYSGVWNTGELFF.

V usage is TRBV6-6 and J usage is TRBJ2-7, with TRBD1 identical over 7 bases. Germline V CDR1 and CDR2: MNHNY, SVGAGI (reference sequence). The junction had 4 bases not matched to a gene; V was cut back by 0 bases and J by 2 bases. This CDR3 has 15 amino acids. The CDR3 region is CASSYSGDSPYEQYF. CDR3 in DNA: TGTGCCAGCAGTTACTCCGGGGACAGCCCCTACGAGCAGTACTTC.

The chain couples TRBV5-1 to TRBJ2-3, with D hard to call. The V end was cut by 1 base, the J end by 4 bases, with 10 bases between. The germline gives CDR1 SGHRS, CDR2 YFSETQ. The CDR3 has 14 amino acids. The CDR3, as DNA: TGCGCCAGCAGCTTGCAATTTCTCTCAGATACGCAGTATTTT. Translating it yields CASSLQFLSDTQYF.

The CDR3 DNA sequence: TGTGCCAGCAGCTTAGATGGGACTAGCGGATACAATGAGCAGTTCTTC. This codes for CASSLDGTSGYNEQFF. The chain joins TRBV11-3 to TRBJ2-1; TRBD2 matches at 11 bases. Trimming took 0 bases from V and 4 from J; bases not matched to a gene: 2. This CDR3 region has 16 residues. Germline CDR1 is SGHNT and CDR2 is YENEEA. The variable domain in full, with the rest retrieved from reference TRBV11-3 and TRBJ2-1, is EAGVVQSPRYKIIEKKQPVAFWCNPISGHNTLYWYLQNLGQGPELLIRYENEEAVDDSQLPKDRFSAERLKGVDSTLKIQPAELGDSAVYLCASSLDGTSGYNEQFFGPGTRLTVL.

The J gene is TRBJ1-6, the V gene TRBV30; 8 bases line up with TRBD1. Germline loops: CDR1 GTSNPN, CDR2 SVGIG (reference sequence). The CDR3 contains 18 residues. V lost 5 bases to trimming and J lost 7 bases; unmatched junction nucleotides: 19. The CDR3 DNA sequence: TGTGCCTGGGTCCCATCTCTCTTCAGGGGGCGTAGGAATTCACCCCTCCACTTT. It encodes CAWVPSLFRGRRNSPLHF.

The rearrangement joins TRBV6-9 to TRBJ2-7, with 7 bases fitting TRBD1. V trimming: 7 bases; J trimming: 0 bases; junction bases outside the gene matches: 6. This CDR3 comprises 14 residues. The germline V gene has CDR1 MNHGY and CDR2 SVAAGI. The CDR3 here is CASKGGTFSYEQYF. The CDR3 DNA follows: TGTGCCAGCAAAGGGGGCACTTTCTCCTACGAGCAGTACTTC.

The chain is built from TRBV5-1 and TRBJ1-4; D call uncertain. The CDR3 contains 16 residues. The ends were cut back, 0 bases at V and 2 bases at J, with 11 bases in the middle. Looked up from germline, CDR1 is SGHRS and CDR2 is YFSETQ. The CDR3 spells CASSLALFGTNEKLFF. The CDR3 region has the DNA TGCGCCAGCAGCTTGGCGTTGTTTGGTACTAATGAAAAACTGTTTTTT. The variable domain in full, completed from reference TRBV5-1 and TRBJ1-4, reads KAGVTQTPRYLIKTRGQQVTLSCSPISGHRSVSWYQQTPGQGLQFLFEYFSETQRNKGNFPGRFSGRQFSNSRSEMNVSTLELGDSALYLCASSLALFGTNEKLFFGSGTQLSVL.

The chain uses TRBV28 and TRBJ1-6; D might be TRBD1 (5 bases). Trimming removed 5 bases from V and 9 bases from J, with 8 bases in between. This CDR3 region has 12 residues. The germline V gene has CDR1 MDHEN and CDR2 SYDVKM. The CDR3 region has the DNA TGTGCCAGCAGTACGGGACTTTCACCCCTCCACTTT. Amino acid sequence: CASSTGLSPLHF.

The chain combines TRBV9 with TRBJ2-5, with a possible D match to TRBD2 (6 bases). V dropped 2 bases and J dropped 5 bases, with 19 bases sitting between them. The CDR3 length is 16 residues. Per the germline V gene, CDR1 is SGDLS and CDR2 is YYNGEE. The CDR3 sequence: CASSVGAGTEGETQYF. In DNA form, the CDR3 reads TGTGCCAGCAGCGTTGGAGCCGGGACTGAGGGGGAGACCCAGTACTTC.

This sequence joins TRBV27 and TRBJ2-7; no clear D gene. The CDR3 spans 11 residues. Trimming removed 4 bases at V and 6 bases at J, with 7 bases between. The germline CDR1 and CDR2 sequences are MNHEY and SMNVEV (reference sequence). The CDR3 region has the DNA TGTGCCAGCAGTTCGGATTTCGAGCAGTACTTC. It is translated as CASSSDFEQYF.

V is TRBV19 and J is TRBJ1-1; TRBD1 is a possible D gene (5 bases). CDR3 length equals 14 residues. V gave up 11 bases and J gave up 4 bases, with 20 bases separating them. Germline V gene lookup returns CDR1 LNHDA and CDR2 SQIVND (reference sequence). The CDR3 loop is CAAMREGEGTEAFF. For the CDR3, the DNA is TGTGCCGCCATGCGAGAAGGGGAGGGCACTGAAGCTTTCTTT.

The chain recombines TRBV7-6 with TRBJ2-1; D call uncertain. Germline V gene data show CDR1 as SGHVS and CDR2 as FNYEAQ. The CDR3 has 17 residues. The V and J ends lost 1 base and 3 bases respectively, with 16 bases between them. CDR3 DNA: TGTGCCAGCAGCTTAGAATGGCGCGGCACAGACTACAATGAGCAGTTCTTC. It specifies CASSLEWRGTDYNEQFF.

This chain links TRBV9 with TRBJ1-3; the D is unclear. Per germline, CDR1 SGDLS and CDR2 YYNGEE. CDR3 length equals 15 residues. Deletions cut 3 bases from V and 2 bases from J, with 12 bases between. CDR3 in DNA: TGTGCCAGCAGCGCTGACCTCCAACCTGGAAACACCATATATTTT. Translation gives CASSADLQPGNTIYF.

The genes are TRBV6-5 and TRBJ1-1; no firm D call. Trimming pared 8 bases from V and 10 bases from J, leaving 14 bases between. Germline V CDR1 and CDR2: MNHEY, SVGAGI. The CDR3 is made up of 11 amino acids. CDR3 protein: CASGRPDGAFF. Here the CDR3 DNA reads TGTGCCAGCGGAAGACCCGATGGAGCTTTCTTT.

The chain couples TRBV2 to TRBJ2-5, with D tentatively TRBD2 (6 bases). This CDR3 is built from 14 residues. Germline loops: CDR1 SNHLY, CDR2 FYNNEI. Trimming removed 6 bases at V and 5 bases at J, with 16 bases between. CDR3 residues: CASRLTGGEETQYF. The CDR3, as DNA: TGTGCCAGCAGATTGACTGGAGGGGAGGAGACCCAGTACTTC.

V and J are TRBV16 and TRBJ1-6, with 7 bases fitting TRBD1. The germline CDR1 and CDR2 sequences are KGHSY and FQNENV. The trim removed 2 bases at V and 7 bases at J, leaving 5 bases unmatched. This CDR3 is built from 15 residues. CDR3 DNA sequence: TGTGCCAGCAGCCAAGCTGGGACAGCAAATTCACCCCTCCACTTT. Translated: CASSQAGTANSPLHF.

This chain's CDR3 is CASNIDRANQPQHF. DNA for the CDR3: TGTGCCAGCAACATAGACAGGGCCAATCAGCCCCAGCATTTT. The chain combines TRBV6-5 with TRBJ1-5, with 7 bases fitting TRBD1. Germline-derived CDR1 and CDR2 are MNHEY and SVGAGI. V was pared by 7 bases and J by 3 bases, with 6 bases of the junction left unmatched. The CDR3 consists of 14 residues.

The rearrangement uses TRBV15 and TRBJ1-2, with D perhaps matching TRBD1 (6 bases). Trimming cost V 3 bases and J 2 bases, with 16 bases left between them. The germline V gene encodes CDR1 LNHNV and CDR2 YYDKDF (reference sequence). CDR3 length: 16 amino acids. The CDR3 reads CATSSHRLGQNYGYTF. The CDR3, as DNA: TGTGCCACCAGCAGTCATCGGCTAGGACAGAACTATGGCTACACCTTC.

V gene TRBV30 combines with J gene TRBJ1-3, with D perhaps TRBD1 (6 bases). CDR3 length equals 16 residues. The germline V gene encodes CDR1 GTSNPN and CDR2 SVGIG (reference sequence). V lost 2 bases, J lost 3 bases, and 17 bases lay in between. CDR3 amino acids: CAWSPRGGLGGNTIYF. The CDR3 nucleotides read TGTGCCTGGAGTCCCCGGGGGGGGCTTGGTGGAAACACCATATATTTT.

This sequence joins TRBV5-8 and TRBJ1-6, with D possibly being TRBD1 (6 bases). Trimming pared 2 bases from V and 7 bases from J, leaving 13 bases between. The CDR3 has 15 amino acids. Germline V lookup: CDR1 SGHTS, CDR2 YDEGEE. The chain's CDR3 is CASSFDGQTNSPLHF. The CDR3 DNA follows: TGTGCCAGCAGCTTTGACGGACAGACAAATTCACCCCTCCACTTT.